The clone carrying this T cell receptor (beta chain) was detected many times. What it recognizes is unknown. The data were taken from a study of breast tumors, draining lymph nodes, adjacent tissues. Study-wide results and limits: Tumor TCR diversity was below lymph nodes but above nontumor tissue. Tumor T cell lymph node origin was a supported hypothesis, not proven.

TCRdb analysed the multiplex PCR reads with MiXCR anew, one entry per CDR3 protein. The sample comprises about 22,000 distinct CDR3 sequences, about 61% of which are singletons, and 15% to 20% rests with the top ten. The length of the CDR3 is 16 residues. After removal of 0 bases from V and 0 bases from J, the junction contained 6 bases not matched to a gene. Looked up from germline, CDR1 is DFQATT and CDR2 is SNEGSKA (reference sequence). Input material: tumor-adjacent breast tissue. This sequence originates from a female donor with breast cancer. Some clones in this sample may be carry-over from other donors' samples. The genes are TRBV20-1 and TRBJ2-7; TRBD2 matches 9 bases. The CDR3 nucleotides are TGCAGTGCTAGAGATTCCAGCGGGAGGTCCTCCTACGAGCAGTACTTC. This sequence encodes CSARDSSGRSSYEQYF.